A single T cell receptor beta chain is shown here with its context. As yet, its antigen is unknown. Looked up from germline, CDR1 is SGDLS and CDR2 is YYNGEE. The V segment lost 3 bases and the J segment 5 bases; nucleotides outside the gene matches: 3. There are 15 residues in the CDR3. The sample originates from a study of cytomegalovirus exposure and HLA in healthy donors. The PCR contained 60 Vbeta and 13 Jbeta primers. The repertoire was sequenced with immunoSEQ multiplex PCR; TCRdb's copy has only in-frame clones and lacks some. The top ten hold over 1% of the sample, which has about 130,000 clones, about 82% seen once. Findings of the study overall: Rare TCR sequences dominated, though some public TCRs recurred in many donors.

This rearrangement joins TRBV9 to TRBJ2-5; 14 bases match TRBD2. This TCR came from a boy aged 5 to 17 in good health and CMV-seronegative. Sequencing input: PBMCs. The CDR3 DNA is TGTGCCAGCAGCGCTGGGACTAGCGGGAGTGAGACCCAGTACTTC. Amino acids: CASSAGTSGSETQYF.